Below, 25 T cell receptor beta chains from the same sample are listed, as sequenced in a study of blood T cell repertoires in COVID-19. The repertoire was sequenced with immunoSEQ multiplex PCR; TCRdb's copy has only in-frame clones and lacks some. This sample has fewer than 300,000 clones, with approximately 86% found just once. Source material: peripheral blood. The source of these receptors is a man between 35 and 55 years old who had recovered from COVID-19.

V gene TRBV28 combines with J gene TRBJ2-7; TRBD2 matches 10 bases. The V and J ends lost 7 bases and 6 bases, in that order; junction bases with no gene match: 9. The CDR3 is 14 residues long. Germline CDR1 is MDHEN and CDR2 is SYDVKM. In nucleotides, the CDR3 is TGTGCCAGCAAACTACTAGCGGGACTAAGCGAGCAGTACTTC. Protein sequence: CASKLLAGLSEQYF.

V is TRBV15 and J is TRBJ2-1; 7 bases match TRBD1. The germline CDR1 and CDR2 sequences are LNHNV and YYDKDF (reference sequence). This CDR3 is 16 amino acids long. Trimming at V came to 0 bases and at J to 7 bases, leaving 9 bases not matched to a gene. The CDR3 spells CATSREYRGSGNEQFF. The CDR3 DNA follows: TGTGCCACCAGCAGAGAATACAGGGGATCGGGAAATGAGCAGTTCTTC.

The chain recombines TRBV6-4 with TRBJ2-1; TRBD2 matches at 9 bases. The CDR3 has 17 residues. The V and J ends lost 2 bases and 4 bases, in that order; junction bases with no gene match: 9. Germline-derived CDR1 and CDR2 are MRHNA and SNTAGT. CDR3 in DNA: TGTGCCAGCAGTGACCAACCGGCGGGGGGGCAGTACAATGAGCAGTTCTTC. This sequence encodes CASSDQPAGGQYNEQFF.

Concerning this clone: The CDR3 end shows no conserved phenylalanine or tryptophan, and so a read error is likely. No DNA is shown, since the ends of the CDR3 on it are uncertain; the CDR3 is the one TCRdb lists. The rearrangement links TRBV5-6 to TRBJ2-3; the D segment call TRBD2 is taken from the table without a DNA check. Germline V CDR1 and CDR2: SGHDT, YYEEEE. Ends included, the CDR3 has 12 residues. The CDR3 is CASSQRLAGFSL.

The chain links TRBV9 to TRBJ2-1; TRBD2 is a possible D gene (6 bases). The V gene lost 5 bases and the J gene lost 0 bases, with 12 bases spanning the gap. Per the germline V gene, CDR1 is SGDLS and CDR2 is YYNGEE. The CDR3 is made up of 15 amino acids. In DNA, the CDR3 is TGTGCCAGCAGTGCGGACGGGAGCTCCTACAATGAGCAGTTCTTC. Its translation is CASSADGSSYNEQFF.

The gene calls are TRBV7-8 and TRBJ2-5; D call uncertain. CDR3 size: 11 residues. V was cut by 3 bases and J by 5 bases, with 4 bases left in between. Germline-derived CDR1 and CDR2 are SGHVS and FQNEAQ. This chain's CDR3 is CASSFGETQYF. DNA for the CDR3: TGTGCCAGCAGCTTCGGGGAGACCCAGTACTTC. Full variable domain (outside the CDR3, taken from reference TRBV7-8 and TRBJ2-5): GAGVSQSPRYKVAKRGQDVALRCDPISGHVSLFWYQQALGQGPEFLTYFQNEAQLDKSGLPSDRFFAERPEGSVSTLKIQRTQQEDSAVYLCASSFGETQYFGPGTRLLVL.

This chain connects TRBV3-1 (or the pseudogene TRBV3-2) to TRBJ1-2; the D is unclear. This CDR3 spans 16 amino acids. The V end was cut by 1 base, the J end by 2 bases, with 14 bases between. The germline gives CDR1 LGHDT, CDR2 YNNKEL (reference sequence). The DNA for the CDR3 is TGTGCCAGCAGCCAAGTGGTCCAAGGCAGGAACTATGGCTACACCTTC. Protein sequence: CASSQVVQGRNYGYTF.

V is TRBV6-1 and J is TRBJ1-1; possible D gene TRBD1, 6 bases. Trimming removed 2 bases at V and 7 bases at J, with 17 bases between. Germline V CDR1 and CDR2: MNHNS, SASEGT. There are 15 residues in the CDR3. The CDR3 DNA is TGTGCCAGCAGTGAATACGGGGGGCATTCTGGTGAAGCTTTCTTT. Translation: CASSEYGGHSGEAFF.

The chain is built from TRBV6-2 or TRBV6-3 and TRBJ2-1, with D possibly TRBD2 on 6 matching bases. The V and J ends lost 2 bases and 4 bases respectively, with 12 bases between them. The CDR3 totals 15 residues. Germline V gene data show CDR1 as MNHEY and CDR2 as SVGEGT. CDR3 in amino acids: CASSYGGTPYNEQFF. The CDR3 nucleotides are TGTGCCAGCAGTTACGGGGGGACGCCATACAATGAGCAGTTCTTC.

The genes are TRBV15 and TRBJ1-4; D may be TRBD1 (6 bases). Looked up from germline, CDR1 is LNHNV and CDR2 is YYDKDF (reference sequence). The CDR3 runs 15 residues. The ends were cut back, 3 bases at V and 7 bases at J, with 15 bases in the middle. The CDR3 protein is CATSREQGTTEKLFF. The CDR3 region has the DNA TGTGCCACCAGCAGGGAGCAGGGGACAACTGAAAAACTGTTTTTT. The whole variable domain, filled in from reference TRBV15 and TRBJ1-4, reads DAMVIQNPRYQVTQFGKPVTLSCSQTLNHNVMYWYQQKSSQAPKLLFHYYDKDFNNEADTPDNFQSRRPNTSFCFLDIRSPGLGDTAMYLCATSREQGTTEKLFFGSGTQLSVL.

The table lists this clone with a count of one. This rearrangement joins TRBV11-2 to TRBJ2-3; D is possibly TRBD2 (6 bases). V lost 5 bases and J 0 bases, leaving 15 bases between the germline ends. CDR1 and CDR2 from the germline V gene are SGHAT and FQNNGV. CDR3 length: 16 residues. The CDR3 sequence: CASSHLAGTSTDTQYF. The CDR3 region has the DNA TGTGCCAGCAGCCACCTGGCCGGGACTAGCACAGATACGCAGTATTTT.

The rearrangement links TRBV27 to TRBJ2-3; the D is unclear. V lost 4 bases and J 2 bases, leaving 7 bases between the germline ends. CDR1 and CDR2 from the germline V gene are MNHEY and SMNVEV (reference sequence). The CDR3 length is 13 residues. The CDR3 nucleotides are TGTGCCAGCAGTTATAGCCTCACAGATACGCAGTATTTT. Encoded protein: CASSYSLTDTQYF.

This clone was counted a few times. J is TRBJ1-3 and V is TRBV19; D is unresolved. CDR1 LNHDA and CDR2 SQIVND come from the germline V gene (reference sequence). V was shortened by 4 bases and J by 3 bases, with 7 bases between the two germline ends. The CDR3 has 13 amino acids. As DNA, the CDR3 is TGTGCCAGTAGTAGGCCGGGTGGAAACACCATATATTTT. Its translation: CASSRPGGNTIYF.

V is TRBV5-6 and J is TRBJ2-5, with D possibly being TRBD1 (7 bases). The V and J ends lost 3 bases and 5 bases respectively, with 14 bases between them. The germline V gene has CDR1 SGHDT and CDR2 YYEEEE. CDR3 length: 14 amino acids. The CDR3 DNA is TGTGCCAGCAGCTCCAGGGGGAGGTTGGAGACCCAGTACTTC. Translated: CASSSRGRLETQYF.

Notes on this clone: The CDR3 does not end in the conserved phenylalanine or tryptophan, so this is likely a read error. The limits of the CDR3 on the DNA are not certain, so only TCRdb's listed CDR3 is given. The chain recombines TRBV5-6 with TRBJ2-7; the table calls TRBD2, which could not be checked here. The CDR3 is made up of 12 amino acids, end residues included. Looked up from germline, CDR1 is SGHDT and CDR2 is YYEEEE. This CDR3 reads CASSLGLAGEEI.

The rearrangement joins TRBV10-3 to TRBJ1-2, with 8 positions matching TRBD1. After removal of 5 bases from V and 4 bases from J, the junction contained 6 bases not matched to a gene. The V gene's germline CDR1 is ENHRY and CDR2 SYGVKD. CDR3 size: 14 residues. The chain's CDR3 is CAISPGGDSYGYTF. The CDR3 coding sequence is TGTGCCATCAGTCCAGGGGGCGACTCCTATGGCTACACCTTC.

V gene TRBV6-5 combines with J gene TRBJ2-7; 13 bases line up with TRBD2. Germline V gene lookup returns CDR1 MNHEY and CDR2 SVGAGI. The CDR3 runs 16 residues. V trimming: 4 bases; J trimming: 0 bases; junction bases outside the gene matches: 3. CDR3 in DNA: TGTGCCAGCAGTTTCCGGACTAGCGGGAGCTCCTACGAGCAGTACTTC. Its translation is CASSFRTSGSSYEQYF.

The CDR3 loop reads CASTQYPGRDIQYF. CDR3 nucleotide sequence: TGTGCCAGTACCCAATACCCGGGAAGGGACATTCAGTACTTC. This chain joins TRBV19 and TRBJ2-4; D is possibly TRBD2 (5 bases). V lost 7 bases and J lost 8, with 18 bases in between. CDR3 length: 14 residues. CDR1 and CDR2 from the germline V gene are LNHDA and SQIVND (reference sequence).

The CDR3 sequence is CASSVGGARTGELFF. DNA for the CDR3: TGTGCCAGCAGCGTAGGTGGGGCAAGGACCGGGGAGCTGTTTTTT. The rearrangement links TRBV9 to TRBJ2-2, with a possible D match to TRBD1 (5 bases). V lost 0 bases to trimming and J lost 5 bases, with 11 bases between them. This CDR3 has 15 residues. CDR1 is SGDLS, CDR2 YYNGEE, per germline. The full variable domain, with the rest looked up from reference TRBV9 and TRBJ2-2, is DSGVTQTPKHLITATGQRVTLRCSPRSGDLSVYWYQQSLDQGLQFLIQYYNGEERAKGNILERFSAQQFPDLHSELNLSSLELGDSALYFCASSVGGARTGELFFGEGSRLTVL.

This clone was observed a few times. The sample holds other DNA sequences that translate to the same CDR3. The V gene is TRBV19, the J gene TRBJ2-5; 10 bases are shared with TRBD1. Germline trimming cut 6 bases from V and 7 bases from J; bases unmatched to any gene: 14. The CDR3 totals 16 residues. Germline V gives CDR1 LNHDA, CDR2 SQIVND (reference sequence). CDR3 residues: CASSQLAGTGVLTQYF. The CDR3 nucleotides are TGTGCCAGTAGCCAACTAGCCGGGACAGGGGTCTTGACCCAGTACTTC.

This clone occurred a few times. The chain combines TRBV6-5 with TRBJ1-4; maybe TRBD1 (5 bases). CDR3 length equals 15 residues. V lost 5 bases and J 8 bases, leaving 18 bases between the germline ends. CDR1 MNHEY and CDR2 SVGAGI come from the germline V gene. The CDR3 DNA sequence: TGTGCCAGCAGTCCTGATAGGGGCCGGCGGGAAAAACTGTTTTTT. The encoded protein is CASSPDRGRREKLFF.

The chain joins TRBV5-1 to TRBJ1-2; 11 nucleotides match TRBD1. The CDR3 is made up of 14 amino acids. Germline assignment: CDR1 SGHRS and CDR2 YFSETQ. V lost 7 bases to trimming and J lost 8 bases; unmatched junction nucleotides: 10. The CDR3 reads CASRTGGSGEGYTF. In nucleotides, the CDR3 is TGCGCCAGCCGGACAGGGGGCTCCGGTGAAGGCTACACCTTC.

V gene TRBV10-3 combines with J gene TRBJ2-5, with a possible D match to TRBD1 (6 bases). The CDR3 contains 14 residues. Trimming pared 8 bases from V and 4 bases from J, leaving 17 bases between. Germline V gene data show CDR1 as ENHRY and CDR2 as SYGVKD. CDR3 sequence: CAISLGAQGETQYF. CDR3 DNA sequence: TGTGCCATCTCTCTGGGGGCCCAGGGAGAGACCCAGTACTTC.

The chain combines TRBV18 with TRBJ1-2; D ambiguous. Deletions cut 6 bases from V and 4 bases from J, with 30 bases between. CDR1 is KGHSH, CDR2 LQKENI, per germline. This CDR3 contains 19 residues. As DNA, the CDR3 is TGTGCCAGCTCCCCGGTCTGGACTACTCGGGCGAGTTCGGCCTATGGCTACACCTTC. It specifies CASSPVWTTRASSAYGYTF.

This clone came up a few times. The chain recombines TRBV15 with TRBJ1-6, with D unclear. CDR3 size: 14 residues. V lost 5 bases to trimming and J lost 9 bases, with 14 bases between them. Germline lookup yields CDR1 LNHNV and CDR2 YYDKDF (reference sequence). Here the CDR3 DNA reads TGTGCCACCAGCCCGGAGGTTTCCGGTTCACCCCTCCACTTT. Its protein is CATSPEVSGSPLHF.